These 16 T cell receptor beta chains came from one sample sequenced in a study of blood T cell repertoires in COVID-19. Data came from immunoSEQ multiplex PCR; TCRdb stores just in-frame clones and leaves some out. The table has approximately 140,000 clones, 85% seen once. The sequenced sample consisted of peripheral blood. The origin of the receptors is a woman aged 35 to 49 with active or convalescent COVID-19.

The genes are TRBV11-2 and TRBJ2-5; 8 nucleotides line up with TRBD1. The CDR3 covers 14 residues. Trimming removed 7 bases from V and 5 bases from J; junction bases left unmatched: 9. The germline gives CDR1 SGHAT, CDR2 FQNNGV. This CDR3 is CASTPHQGAETQYF. In DNA form, the CDR3 reads TGTGCCAGCACCCCTCATCAGGGGGCGGAGACCCAGTACTTC.

The J gene is TRBJ1-1, the V gene TRBV28, with D hard to call. The CDR3 has 11 amino acids. Trimming left V 7 bases short and J 7 bases short, with 10 bases between. Germline values: CDR1 MDHEN, CDR2 SYDVKM. The CDR3 reads CASTTNHEAFF. Written as DNA, the CDR3 is TGTGCCAGCACGACAAACCATGAAGCTTTCTTT.

The chain couples TRBV28 to TRBJ1-6; TRBD1 matches at 10 bases. J gave up 0 bases and V 2 bases, and 10 bases lay outside the gene matches. The CDR3 spans 20 residues. Germline CDR1 reads MDHEN; CDR2 reads SYDVKM. The CDR3 sequence: CASSLGPGQGTSSYNSPLHF. CDR3 DNA sequence: TGTGCCAGCAGTTTAGGCCCGGGACAGGGGACGAGCTCCTATAATTCACCCCTCCACTTT.

The chain employs TRBV30 and TRBJ2-1, with 13 bases matching TRBD2. This CDR3 has 16 residues. Looked up from germline, CDR1 is GTSNPN and CDR2 is SVGIG (reference sequence). Unmatched junction bases numbered 5, after V lost 2 bases and J lost 4 bases. For the CDR3, the DNA is TGTGCCTGGAGTAAGGGGACTAGCGGGGTATACAATGAGCAGTTCTTC. This encodes CAWSKGTSGVYNEQFF.

This clone was found a few times. The V gene is TRBV2, the J gene TRBJ1-4; TRBD1 matches at 7 bases. The V segment lost 5 bases and the J segment 1 base; nucleotides outside the gene matches: 7. Germline assignment: CDR1 SNHLY and CDR2 FYNNEI. This CDR3 comprises 16 residues. Written as DNA, the CDR3 is TGTGCCAGCAGTCCCGACAGGGTGGGAACTAATGAAAAACTGTTTTTT. This sequence encodes CASSPDRVGTNEKLFF.

V is TRBV18 and J is TRBJ1-6; D is perhaps TRBD1 (5 bases). V was cut by 3 bases and J by 10 bases, with 10 bases left in between. The germline V gene encodes CDR1 KGHSH and CDR2 LQKENI. The CDR3 is 13 residues long. CDR3 coding DNA: TGTGCCAGCTCACCGGCAGGGAGGTCACCCCTCCACTTT. Amino acids: CASSPAGRSPLHF.

The gene calls are TRBV6-1 and TRBJ2-5; 8 bases agree with TRBD2. Germline CDR1 and CDR2: MNHNS and SASEGT. This CDR3 comprises 14 residues. J gave up 3 bases and V 2 bases, and 2 bases lay outside the gene matches. In nucleotides, the CDR3 is TGTGCCAGCAGTGAACCGGGACTAGAAGAGACCCAGTACTTC. It specifies CASSEPGLEETQYF.

V is TRBV19 and J is TRBJ1-1; TRBD1 is a possible D gene (6 bases). The CDR3 is 16 residues long. The V end lost 6 bases, the J end lost 4 bases, and 21 bases lay between the germline ends. CDR1 is LNHDA and CDR2 is SQIVND in the germline V gene (reference sequence). The CDR3 sequence is CASSISPRQVGTEAFF. CDR3 nucleotides: TGTGCCAGTAGCATATCCCCCAGACAGGTCGGCACTGAAGCTTTCTTT.

This sequence joins TRBV10-2 and TRBJ2-7, with a tentative D call TRBD1 (6 bases). The CDR3 totals 15 residues. V lost 8 bases and J lost 5, with 22 bases in between. Germline V gene data show CDR1 as WSHSY and CDR2 as SAAADI. The CDR3 sequence is CASGAGGGGWNEQYF. Written as DNA, the CDR3 is TGCGCCAGCGGGGCCGGTGGGGGCGGGTGGAACGAGCAGTACTTC.

This chain links TRBV18 with TRBJ1-1; TRBD1 might be the D (6 bases). The V gene's germline CDR1 is KGHSH and CDR2 LQKENI. The CDR3 is 13 amino acids. V was trimmed by 8 bases and J by 0 bases, leaving 10 bases between them. This CDR3 is CASRAGVNTEAFF. CDR3 sequence (DNA): TGTGCCAGCCGGGCAGGGGTGAACACTGAAGCTTTCTTT.

The sample holds one count of this clone. The chain links TRBV11-2 to TRBJ1-3; D possibly corresponds to TRBD1 (6 bases). This CDR3 has 15 residues. Trimming removed 1 base from V and 0 bases from J, with 7 bases in between. Germline V lookup: CDR1 SGHAT, CDR2 FQNNGV. The CDR3 reads CASSLGDTSGNTIYF. The CDR3 DNA sequence: TGTGCCAGCAGCTTAGGGGACACCTCTGGAAACACCATATATTTT.

The chain joins TRBV28 to TRBJ1-5, with TRBD1 matching over 7 bases. Unmatched junction bases numbered 10, after V lost 8 bases and J lost 3 bases. This CDR3 has 15 residues. CDR1 and CDR2 (germline): MDHEN, SYDVKM. CDR3 coding DNA: TGTGCCAGCTCCACTCCACAGGGGTTCAATCAGCCCCAGCATTTT. The encoded protein is CASSTPQGFNQPQHF.

The genes are TRBV30 and TRBJ2-6; 9 bases match TRBD1. V gave up 5 bases and J gave up 0 bases; unmatched junction bases: 5. CDR3 length: 16 residues. Germline V lookup: CDR1 GTSNPN, CDR2 SVGIG (reference sequence). CDR3: CAWGDRAYSGANVLTF. The DNA of the CDR3 is TGTGCCTGGGGGGACAGGGCCTACTCTGGGGCCAACGTCCTGACTTTC. Full variable domain (remainder filled in from reference TRBV30 and TRBJ2-6): SQTIHQWPATLVQPVGSPLSLECTVEGTSNPNLYWYRQAAGRGLQLLFYSVGIGQISSEVPQNLSASRPQDRQFILSSKKLLLSDSGFYLCAWGDRAYSGANVLTFGAGSRLTVL.

This chain's CDR3 is CASTSGVGGYTF. The DNA for the CDR3 is TGTGCCAGCACCTCGGGGGTCGGTGGCTACACCTTC. The chain recombines TRBV12-3 or TRBV12-4 with TRBJ1-2; possibly TRBD1 for D (5 bases). There are 12 residues in the CDR3. The ends were cut back, 7 bases at V and 7 bases at J, with 13 bases in the middle.

The chain combines TRBV12-3 or TRBV12-4 with TRBJ1-5; D possibly corresponds to TRBD1 (6 bases). The CDR3 totals 13 residues. V gave up 5 bases and J gave up 6 bases, with 11 bases separating them. CDR3 region: CASSQTQGQPQHF. In DNA form, the CDR3 reads TGTGCCAGCAGTCAGACACAGGGTCAGCCCCAGCATTTT.

The V call is TRBV6-4, the J call TRBJ1-1; D uncertain. This CDR3 spans 13 amino acids. Per germline, CDR1 MRHNA and CDR2 SNTAGT. V was cut by 5 bases and J by 1 base, with 8 bases left in between. The CDR3 nucleotides are TGTGCCAGCAGTTCCCGAGGGAACACTGAAGCTTTCTTT. Protein sequence: CASSSRGNTEAFF.